One T cell receptor beta chain is described in this entry. Its antigen remains unidentified. This specimen belongs to a study of cytomegalovirus exposure and HLA in healthy donors. Whole-study results and caveats: HLA allele associations emerged for some 16,000 TCR beta sequences in a later analysis, at 0.05 false discovery rate. Presence/absence analysis assumed near-uniform sequencing depth across donors. Later analysis revealed greater clonal expansion in HLA-associated TCR beta chains than in equally common others. Previous analysis showed most TCR beta V segments were productive about 87% or about 30% of the time.

60 Vbeta and 13 Jbeta primers were used in PCR. Only in-frame clones appear in the TCRdb table, and some are missing; sequencing was by immunoSEQ multiplex PCR. The table lists some 190,000 clones, over 60% of them singletons. The sequence was collected from a woman between 40 and 55 years old in good health and CMV-seronegative. The material sequenced was PBMCs.

CDR3 in DNA: TGCGCCAGCAGCACGGGATGGCAGATAGAGACCCAGTACTTC. It translates to CASSTGWQIETQYF. The V gene is TRBV5-1, the J gene TRBJ2-5; D is possibly TRBD2 (5 bases). The V gene's germline CDR1 is SGHRS and CDR2 YFSETQ. V shed 4 bases and J shed 4 bases, with 14 bases lying between them. The CDR3 loop spans 14 amino acids.